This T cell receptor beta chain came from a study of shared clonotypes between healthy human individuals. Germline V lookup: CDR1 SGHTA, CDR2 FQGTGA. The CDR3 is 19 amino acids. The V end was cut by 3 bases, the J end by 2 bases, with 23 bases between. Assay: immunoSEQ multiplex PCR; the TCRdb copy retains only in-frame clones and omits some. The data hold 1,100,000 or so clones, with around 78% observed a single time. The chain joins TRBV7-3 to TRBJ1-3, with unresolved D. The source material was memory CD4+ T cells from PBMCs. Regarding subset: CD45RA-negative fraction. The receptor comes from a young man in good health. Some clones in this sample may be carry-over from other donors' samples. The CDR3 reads CASSFYRIQRRSTGNTIYF. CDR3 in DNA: TGTGCCAGCAGCTTCTACAGAATACAACGCCGCAGCACTGGAAACACCATATATTTT.